The source of this T cell receptor beta chain is a study of cytomegalovirus exposure and HLA in healthy donors. 13 Jbeta primers and 60 Vbeta primers were used for the PCR. Clones were sequenced by immunoSEQ multiplex PCR, and TCRdb holds only the in-frame ones, with some missing. This table has roughly 120,000 clones, around four fifths appearing once. This CDR3 is 14 amino acids long. Losses at the gene ends were 4 bases for V and 2 bases for J; bases not matched to a gene: 3. In germline, CDR1 is SGHRS, CDR2 YFSETQ. The rearrangement uses TRBV5-1 and TRBJ1-5; the match to TRBD1 covers 7 bases. Material for sequencing was PBMCs. The sequence was obtained from a woman aged 40 to 50 in good health and CMV-seronegative. The CDR3 here is CASSITGGNQPQHF. The DNA of the CDR3 is TGCGCCAGCAGCATTACAGGGGGCAATCAGCCCCAGCATTTT.